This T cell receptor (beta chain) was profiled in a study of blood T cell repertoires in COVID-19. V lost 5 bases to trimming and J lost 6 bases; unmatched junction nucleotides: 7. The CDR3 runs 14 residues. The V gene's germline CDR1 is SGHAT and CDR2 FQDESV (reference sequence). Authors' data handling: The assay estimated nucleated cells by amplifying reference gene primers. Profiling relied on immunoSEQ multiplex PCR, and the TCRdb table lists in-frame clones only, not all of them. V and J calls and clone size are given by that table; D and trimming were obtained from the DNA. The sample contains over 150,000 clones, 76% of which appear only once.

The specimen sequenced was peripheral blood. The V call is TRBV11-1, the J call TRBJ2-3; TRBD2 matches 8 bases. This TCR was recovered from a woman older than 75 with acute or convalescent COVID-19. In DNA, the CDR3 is TGTGCCAGCAGCCGAGGGACTAGTTCGGATACGCAGTATTTT. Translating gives CASSRGTSSDTQYF. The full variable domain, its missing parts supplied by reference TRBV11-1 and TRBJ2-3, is EAEVAQSPRYKITEKSQAVAFWCDPISGHATLYWYRQILGQGPELLVQFQDESVVDDSQLPKDRFSAERLKGVDSTLKIQPAELGDSAMYLCASSRGTSSDTQYFGPGTRLTVL.